A selection of T cell receptor beta chains follows, all from one sample in a study of T cells in Graves' hyperthyroidism and ophthalmopathy. TCRdb reprocessed the multiplex PCR reads via MiXCR and lists one record per CDR3 protein. The table lists hundreds of thousands of distinct CDR3 sequences, just under 20% of them singletons. Sequenced input: blood. The receptors were gathered from a man aged 40-49 years with Graves' ophthalmopathy. Both conserved end residues are part of each CDR3. Fields, in order: clone size, CDR3 length, J gene, D gene, V gene, CDR3 DNA, CDR3 protein. A D gene is named only where the DNA matches it firmly. Size is omitted from some rows. Given values are once, few, many or a class for expanded clones.

many	15	TRBJ1-5	.	TRBV6-2/TRBV6-3	TGTGCCAGCAGTTACGAGGGGTTTAGCAATCAGCCCCAGCATTTT	CASSYEGFSNQPQHF
many	13	TRBJ2-3	.	TRBV5-8	TGTGCCAGCAGGGTTACAGGCACAGATACGCAGTATTTT	CASRVTGTDTQYF
many	15	TRBJ2-7	.	TRBV20-1	TGCAGTGCTAGAGATCTGCGGTCAAGCTCCTACGAGCAGTACTTC	CSARDLRSSSYEQYF
few	13	TRBJ1-1	TRBD1	TRBV18	TGTGCCAGCTCACCCGGACAGGGTTTAGGAGCTTTCTTT	CASSPGQGLGAFF
many	14	TRBJ1-1	.	TRBV5-1	TGCGCCAGCAGCTCTCGAATGGAGAACACTGAAGCTTTCTTT	CASSSRMENTEAFF
few	9	TRBJ2-3	.	TRBV29-1	TGCAGCGTCGGGGCTACGCAGTATTTT	CSVGATQYF
few	22	TRBJ2-1	TRBD2	TRBV11-2	TGTGCCAGCGGATACCCCCCTACCGGGACTAGCGGGGGGGGGAGCTCCTACAATGAGCAGTTCTTC	CASGYPPTGTSGGGSSYNEQFF
.	14	TRBJ1-3	.	TRBV3-1	TGTGCCAGCAGCCGAGGGGGTTCTGGAAACACCATATATTTT	CASSRGGSGNTIYF
few	15	TRBJ2-7	.	TRBV20-1	TGCAGTGCTATCTCCGGACAGCGGAGCTCCTACGAGCAGTACTTC	CSAISGQRSSYEQYF
many	16	TRBJ2-7	TRBD1	TRBV7-9	TGTGCCAGCAGCGGCCGGGGGACAGGTGATTCCTACGAGCAGTACTTC	CASSGRGTGDSYEQYF
.	14	TRBJ1-5	.	TRBV12-3/TRBV12-4	TGTGCCAGCAGTTACGTTGGACGGACCTCGCCCCAGCATTTT	CASSYVGRTSPQHF
many	15	TRBJ1-1	.	TRBV11-2	TGTGCCAGCAGCTTAGCCGGGGGGGGAATCACTGAAGCTTTCTTT	CASSLAGGGITEAFF
many	14	TRBJ1-2	.	TRBV11-2	TGTGCCAGCAGCTTATTCCAGGGCAACTATGGCTACACCTTC	CASSLFQGNYGYTF
.	15	TRBJ1-1	.	TRBV6-5	TGTGCCAGCAGTTACTCGATTGCAGGGGCCACTGAAGCTTTCTTT	CASSYSIAGATEAFF
.	13	TRBJ1-1	TRBD1	TRBV29-1	TGCAGCGCCCGGACAGGGGGGCGGACTGAAGCTTTCTTT	CSARTGGRTEAFF
many	11	TRBJ1-1	.	TRBV6-5	TGTGCCAGCAGTTACGGCAGGGAGGCTTTCTTT	CASSYGREAFF
many	14	TRBJ1-2	.	TRBV12-3/TRBV12-4	TGTGCCAGCAGCCAGCCGGGACAAGAGGATGGCTACACCTTC	CASSQPGQEDGYTF
many	14	TRBJ2-7	TRBD1	TRBV28	TGTGCCAGCAGTTCTCAGGGGGTTAGGAACGAGCAGTACTTC	CASSSQGVRNEQYF
many	15	TRBJ2-5	TRBD2	TRBV27	TGTGCCAGCAGACCCCTAGCGGGGGCCCAAGAGACCCAGTACTTC	CASRPLAGAQETQYF
.	17	TRBJ1-5	.	TRBV2	TGTGCCAGCAGTGAAGCAATTGGACCCCGCAGGAATCAGCCCCAGCATTTT	CASSEAIGPRRNQPQHF
many	11	TRBJ2-1	.	TRBV2	TGTGCCAGCAACTTTTACGGTGAGCAGTTCTTC	CASNFYGEQFF
.	16	TRBJ1-3	.	TRBV5-1	TGCGCCAGCAGCTTGGCGGCGGTCCAGTTTGGAAACACCATATATTTT	CASSLAAVQFGNTIYF
.	16	TRBJ1-5	.	TRBV20-1	TGCAGTGCTAGAGCCGAGGTCGGCGTTGGCAATCAGCCCCAGCATTTT	CSARAEVGVGNQPQHF
.	14	TRBJ2-7	.	TRBV6-1	TGTGCCAGCAAAACAGGGTCGAACTCCTACGAGCAGTACTTC	CASKTGSNSYEQYF
many	14	TRBJ1-1	TRBD1	TRBV28	TGTGCCAGCAGTACCCCACAGGGGGACACTGAAGCTTTCTTT	CASSTPQGDTEAFF
.	13	TRBJ1-2	TRBD1	TRBV30	TGTGCCCTTCCGGGACAGGGGGCCGATGGCTACACCTTC	CALPGQGADGYTF
many	15	TRBJ2-3	.	TRBV10-1	TGCGCCAGCAGTGACGGGGAGCCCAGCACAGATACGCAGTATTTT	CASSDGEPSTDTQYF
.	15	TRBJ2-7	TRBD2	TRBV20-1	TGCAGTGCTAGCCCGGGACTAGCGGGAGACTACGAGCAGTACTTC	CSASPGLAGDYEQYF
few	14	TRBJ2-5	TRBD2	TRBV24-1	TGTGCCACCAGTGACCCGGGAGGGCAAGAGACCCAGTACTTC	CATSDPGGQETQYF
few	18	TRBJ1-5	.	TRBV12-3/TRBV12-4	TGTGCCAGCAGTTTGAACTTGGGGCAGGGAGGTTCTAATCAGCCCCAGCATTTT	CASSLNLGQGGSNQPQHF
.	13	TRBJ1-2	.	TRBV7-9	TGTGCCAGCAGCCCCACCTCCGAGGATGGCTACACCTTC	CASSPTSEDGYTF
.	14	TRBJ2-1	.	TRBV6-2/TRBV6-3	TGTGCCAGCGCCGGGGTTGATTCCTACAATGAGCAGTTCTTC	CASAGVDSYNEQFF
few	16	TRBJ2-3	.	TRBV9	TGTGCCAGCAGCGCCCACGGACAGACGAGCACAGATACGCAGTATTTT	CASSAHGQTSTDTQYF
few	15	TRBJ2-5	.	TRBV7-9	TGTGCCAGCAGCCCGACAAATGTACCGCAAGAGACCCAGTACTTC	CASSPTNVPQETQYF
.	11	TRBJ2-2	.	TRBV20-1	TGCAGTGTTAGTAGGGGCGGGGAGCTGTTTTTT	CSVSRGGELFF
many	15	TRBJ2-5	TRBD1	TRBV5-1	TGCGCCAGCAGCTTGGCCGGGACAGGGGTCGAGACCCAGTACTTC	CASSLAGTGVETQYF
few	15	TRBJ2-7	TRBD2	TRBV13	TGTGCCAGCAGCGCCGGACTAGCGAAAGCCTACGAGCAGTACTTC	CASSAGLAKAYEQYF
few	13	TRBJ2-1	.	TRBV9	TGTGCCAGCAGCGTAGGGAGGGTCAATGAGCAGTTCTTC	CASSVGRVNEQFF
few	15	TRBJ2-5	TRBD2	TRBV18	TGTGCCAGCTCACCTCCTAGCGGGGACCAAGAGACCCAGTACTTC	CASSPPSGDQETQYF
many	20	TRBJ2-3	.	TRBV5-6	TGTGCCAGCAGCTCAAGCTCCCCTGGATCGAGACTTAACCTCACAGATACGCAGTATTTT	CASSSSSPGSRLNLTDTQYF
few	14	TRBJ1-1	.	TRBV3-1	TGTGCCAGCAGCCAAGATTGGTTGAACACTGAAGCTTTCTTT	CASSQDWLNTEAFF
.	16	TRBJ2-3	.	TRBV14	TGTGCCAGCAGTCTAGGACCCCCCCGTAGACCCGATACGCAGTATTTT	CASSLGPPRRPDTQYF
few	15	TRBJ2-1	.	TRBV5-6	TGTGCCAGCAGAATAACGGGGGCTTCCTACAATGAGCAGTTCTTC	CASRITGASYNEQFF
.	16	TRBJ2-2	TRBD1	TRBV18	TGTGCCAGCTCATCGAGCAGACAGGGCGTGGCCGGGGAGCTGTTTTTT	CASSSSRQGVAGELFF
.	14	TRBJ2-3	TRBD2	TRBV5-6	TGTGCCAGCAGCGGGGGGACTAGAATAGATACGCAGTATTTT	CASSGGTRIDTQYF
.	17	TRBJ2-3	TRBD2	TRBV24-1	TGTGCCACCAGTGATTCAACTAGCGGGAGTTTTTCAGATACGCAGTATTTT	CATSDSTSGSFSDTQYF
few	13	TRBJ1-4	.	TRBV6-1	TGTGCCAGCAGTCCCCTTATCGGGGAAAAACTGTTTTTT	CASSPLIGEKLFF
.	13	TRBJ2-3	.	TRBV7-3	TGTGCCAGCAGCCCAGGAATCACAGATACGCAGTATTTT	CASSPGITDTQYF
few	15	TRBJ1-3	TRBD1	TRBV5-5	TGTGCCAGCAGCCTGGACAGGTACTCTGGAAACACCATATATTTT	CASSLDRYSGNTIYF